This T cell receptor beta chain was sequenced for a study of blood T cell repertoires in COVID-19. Measured with immunoSEQ multiplex PCR; TCRdb has only the in-frame clones, and not every one. Seen here are 200,000 to 250,000 clones, 80% to 85% observed once, and the top ten hold less than 4%. V lost 5 bases and J lost 0; bases outside the gene matches: 4. Germline CDR1 and CDR2: MDHEN and SYDVKM. The CDR3 has 16 residues. The sequence came from a woman aged 18-35 years with acute or convalescent COVID-19. The rearrangement links TRBV28 to TRBJ2-6; 7 bases are shared with TRBD2. The specimen sequenced was peripheral blood. The CDR3 coding sequence is TGTGCCAGCAGTCGCGGGGAGGGCTCTGGGGCCAACGTCCTGACTTTC. It translates to CASSRGEGSGANVLTF.